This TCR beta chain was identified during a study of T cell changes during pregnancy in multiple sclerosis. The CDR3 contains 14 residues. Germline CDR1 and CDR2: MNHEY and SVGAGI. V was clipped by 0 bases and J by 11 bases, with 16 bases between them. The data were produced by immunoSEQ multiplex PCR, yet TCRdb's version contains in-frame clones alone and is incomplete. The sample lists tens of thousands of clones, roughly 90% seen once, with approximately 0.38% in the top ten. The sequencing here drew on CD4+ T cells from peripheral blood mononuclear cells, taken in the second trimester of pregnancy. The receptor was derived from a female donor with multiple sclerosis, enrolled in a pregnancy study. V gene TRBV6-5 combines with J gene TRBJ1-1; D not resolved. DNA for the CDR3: TGTGCCAGCAGTTACTCTTGGACCCCGGGGATGGCTTTCTTT. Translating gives CASSYSWTPGMAFF.